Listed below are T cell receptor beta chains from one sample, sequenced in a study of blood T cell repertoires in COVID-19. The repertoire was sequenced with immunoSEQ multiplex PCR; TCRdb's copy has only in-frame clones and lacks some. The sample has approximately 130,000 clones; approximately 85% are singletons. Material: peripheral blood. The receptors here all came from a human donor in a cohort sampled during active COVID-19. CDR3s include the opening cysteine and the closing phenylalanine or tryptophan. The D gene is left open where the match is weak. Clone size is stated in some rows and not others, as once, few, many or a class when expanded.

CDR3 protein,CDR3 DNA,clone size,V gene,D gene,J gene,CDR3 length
CASNPGQNYGYTF,TGCGCCAGCAACCCGGGACAGAACTATGGCTACACCTTC,-,TRBV5-1,TRBD1,TRBJ1-2,13
CASRCAEAFF,TGTGCCAGCAGGTGCGCTGAAGCTTTCTTT,-,TRBV12-1,-,TRBJ1-1,10
CASSAGTSFGELFF,TGTGCCAGCAGCGCCGGGACTAGTTTCGGGGAGCTGTTTTTT,-,TRBV3-1/TRBV3-2,TRBD2,TRBJ2-2,14
CASSHKSPGQETQYF,TGCGCCAGCAGCCACAAGAGTCCGGGGCAAGAGACCCAGTACTTC,once,TRBV4-1,-,TRBJ2-5,15
CASSPMDRVDQPQHF,TGTGCCAGCAGCCCCATGGACAGGGTTGATCAGCCCCAGCATTTT,-,TRBV9,TRBD1,TRBJ1-5,15
CAIRPGGAEGYGYTF,TGTGCCATCAGGCCAGGGGGCGCAGAGGGCTATGGCTACACCTTC,-,TRBV10-3,TRBD1,TRBJ1-2,15
CASSPPTVNEQFF,TGTGCCAGCAGCCCCCCTACAGTGAATGAGCAGTTCTTC,-,TRBV2,-,TRBJ2-1,13
CASSPGQGNSYEQYF,TGTGCCAGCAGCCCGGGACAGGGAAACTCCTACGAGCAGTACTTC,once,TRBV3-1/TRBV3-2,TRBD1,TRBJ2-7,15
CASSQDWASGGPKNIQYF,TGTGCCAGCAGCCAAGATTGGGCAAGCGGGGGGCCGAAAAACATTCAGTACTTC,-,TRBV4-2,TRBD2,TRBJ2-4,18
CATSDFGQGADNEQFF,TGTGCCACCAGTGATTTCGGCCAGGGGGCGGACAATGAGCAGTTCTTC,-,TRBV24-1,TRBD1,TRBJ2-1,16
CASSLDAQGASYNEQFF,TGCGCCAGCAGCTTGGATGCACAGGGGGCTTCCTACAATGAGCAGTTCTTC,-,TRBV5-1,TRBD1,TRBJ2-1,17
CASFWDRGNTEAFF,TGTGCCAGTTTCTGGGACAGGGGGAACACTGAAGCTTTCTTT,-,TRBV2,TRBD1,TRBJ1-1,14
CASSYNLRGEQYF,TGTGCCAGCAGCTACAACCTAAGGGGCGAGCAGTACTTC,once,TRBV11-2,-,TRBJ2-7,13
CASGLGTGGNQPQHF,TGTGCTAGTGGCCTTGGGACAGGGGGAAATCAGCCCCAGCATTTT,-,TRBV12-5,TRBD1,TRBJ1-5,15
CASRNPRNYGYTF,TGTGCCAGCAGGAATCCTCGGAACTATGGCTACACCTTC,-,TRBV12-3/TRBV12-4,-,TRBJ1-2,13
CASSLVSGSSGNTIYF,TGTGCCAGCAGCTTAGTTTCAGGGTCCTCTGGAAACACCATATATTTT,-,TRBV7-6,-,TRBJ1-3,16
CASSLIRDRGGEQYF,TGTGCCAGCAGCTTAATCCGGGACAGGGGGGGAGAGCAGTACTTC,-,TRBV7-2,TRBD1,TRBJ2-7,15
CASTGQGRQPQHF,TGTGCCAGTACCGGACAGGGCCGACAGCCCCAGCATTTT,-,TRBV19,TRBD1,TRBJ1-5,13
CASSTTDRARYGYTF,TGTGCCAGCTCAACCACGGACAGGGCTAGGTATGGCTACACCTTC,-,TRBV18,TRBD1,TRBJ1-2,15
CASSYSTGNEQYF,TGTGCCAGCAGTTACTCGACAGGGAACGAGCAGTACTTC,-,TRBV6-6,TRBD1,TRBJ2-7,13
CASSRDDRVNQPQHF,TGCGCCAGCAGCCGGGATGACAGGGTCAATCAGCCCCAGCATTTT,few,TRBV4-1,TRBD1,TRBJ1-5,15
CASSLDPRTGYNEQFF,TGTGCCAGCAGCTTAGACCCCCGGACAGGCTACAATGAGCAGTTCTTC,once,TRBV11-3,TRBD1,TRBJ2-1,16
CAGSSGGAFETQYF,TGTGCCGGGAGTAGCGGGGGGGCTTTCGAGACCCAGTACTTC,once,TRBV5-5,TRBD2,TRBJ2-5,14
CASSSTGTGGEEAFF,TGTGCCAGCAGCTCAACCGGGACAGGGGGCGAAGAAGCTTTCTTT,-,TRBV7-3,TRBD1,TRBJ1-1,15
CASRESPQETQYF,TGCGCCAGCAGGGAGTCCCCCCAAGAGACCCAGTACTTC,-,TRBV5-1,-,TRBJ2-5,13
CASSSTGASYEQYF,TGTGCCAGCTCATCTACAGGGGCTTCCTACGAGCAGTACTTC,-,TRBV18,TRBD1,TRBJ2-7,14
CASSQRTGIHTEAFF,TGCGCCAGCAGCCAGCGGACAGGGATACACACTGAAGCTTTCTTT,once,TRBV4-1,TRBD1,TRBJ1-1,15
CASSFHRVGFGTDTQYF,TGTGCCAGCAGCTTTCACAGGGTGGGGTTCGGCACAGATACGCAGTATTTT,-,TRBV7-9,-,TRBJ2-3,17
CAISESGVVVSYNEQFF,TGTGCCATCAGTGAGTCCGGGGTAGTAGTTTCCTACAATGAGCAGTTCTTC,-,TRBV10-3,-,TRBJ2-1,17
CSAPGTPDFF,TGCAGTGCACCCGGGACACCCGATTTCTTC,-,TRBV20-1,-,TRBJ2-1,10
CASSFGRGLTDTQYF,TGTGCCAGCAGTTTCGGGAGGGGGCTCACAGATACGCAGTATTTT,-,TRBV7-9,-,TRBJ2-3,15
CASSHGGETEAFF,TGTGCCAGCAGCCACGGAGGGGAAACTGAAGCTTTCTTT,few,TRBV6-6,-,TRBJ1-1,13
CASSERGGTYEQYF,TGTGCCAGCAGTGAACGGGGAGGAACCTACGAGCAGTACTTC,-,TRBV6-1,-,TRBJ2-7,14
CASSRSYNSPLHF,TGTGCCAGTAGTCGTTCCTATAATTCACCCCTCCACTTT,-,TRBV19,-,TRBJ1-6,13
CASSQDRGQGFVATQYF,TGTGCCAGCAGCCAAGACCGGGGACAGGGGTTCGTGGCGACCCAGTACTTC,-,TRBV3-1/TRBV3-2,TRBD1,TRBJ2-5,17
CAWSLRDEGRGEETQYF,TGTGCCTGGTCCCTGCGTGATGAGGGCAGGGGAGAAGAGACCCAGTACTTC,-,TRBV30,-,TRBJ2-5,17
CASSPVGDSAYGYTF,TGCGCCAGCAGCCCAGTCGGGGACAGCGCTTATGGCTACACCTTC,-,TRBV5-1,TRBD1,TRBJ1-2,15
CASSFSGEAFF,TGTGCCAGCAGCTTCTCGGGGGAAGCTTTCTTT,-,TRBV7-6,-,TRBJ1-1,11
CASSPGQGGYGYTF,TGCGCCAGCAGCCCAGGACAGGGAGGCTATGGCTACACCTTC,-,TRBV5-1,TRBD1,TRBJ1-2,14